What follows are 17 T cell receptor beta chains derived from one specimen sequenced in a study of cytomegalovirus exposure and HLA in healthy donors (dated by TCRdb to 2016 to 2017). The library came from the immunoSEQ multiplex PCR assay. A mixture of 60 forward primers for TCR Vbeta segments and 13 reverse primers for TCR Jbeta segments was used in the multiplex PCR. In its TCRdb copy, this immuneACCESS table keeps in-frame sequences only and misses some clones. Where compared with another copy, unresolved V genes explain less than half of these, and the others have no known cause. For this sample the table gives 30,000 to 40,000 clones, of which around nine tenths were detected only once. The top ten hold 2% to 3% of the sample. Material: PBMCs. The receptor set was obtained from a woman between 18 and 29 years old in good health and CMV-seronegative.

The rearrangement joins TRBV5-1 to TRBJ2-1; TRBD2 matches at 7 bases. The germline gives CDR1 SGHRS, CDR2 YFSETQ. V lost 6 bases and J lost 0; bases outside the gene matches: 15. The CDR3 has 18 amino acids. The chain's CDR3 is CASTTAGATSSSYNEQFF. For the CDR3, the DNA is TGCGCCAGCACGACGGCGGGAGCTACCTCGAGCTCCTACAATGAGCAGTTCTTC.

The V gene is TRBV28, the J gene TRBJ2-5, with D tentatively TRBD2 (5 bases). The CDR3 extends over 15 amino acids. CDR1 is MDHEN, CDR2 SYDVKM, per germline. V gave up 3 bases and J gave up 5 bases, with 16 bases separating them. The CDR3: CASSFLGGSRETQYF. CDR3 coding DNA: TGTGCCAGCAGTTTTCTCGGCGGGTCCCGGGAGACCCAGTACTTC. Combining the CDR3 with reference TRBV28 and TRBJ2-5 gives the whole variable domain DVKVTQSSRYLVKRTGEKVFLECVQDMDHENMFWYRQDPGLGLRLIYFSYDVKMKEKGDIPEGYSVSREKKERFSLILESASTNQTSMYLCASSFLGGSRETQYFGPGTRLLVL.

This chain links TRBV5-4 with TRBJ2-7, with 11 bases that match TRBD2. The CDR3 consists of 14 residues. CDR1 is SGHNT and CDR2 is YYREEE in the germline V gene (reference sequence). The V segment lost 4 bases and the J segment 5 bases; nucleotides outside the gene matches: 5. The CDR3 nucleotides read TGTGCCAGCAGCCCCACTAGCGGGAGCGACGAGCAGTACTTC. Its protein product is CASSPTSGSDEQYF.

The rearrangement uses TRBV7-8 and TRBJ1-5, with no clear D. Germline assignment: CDR1 SGHVS and CDR2 FQNEAQ. The CDR3 sequence is 17 residues long. The V and J ends lost 0 bases and 0 bases respectively, with 12 bases between them. The chain's CDR3 is CASSLAPRVYSNQPQHF. The CDR3 nucleotides are TGTGCCAGCAGCTTAGCGCCGCGAGTTTATAGCAATCAGCCCCAGCATTTT.

The chain employs TRBV9 and TRBJ2-3; the D is unclear. V was trimmed by 4 bases and J by 2 bases, leaving 17 bases between them. The V gene's germline CDR1 is SGDLS and CDR2 YYNGEE. This CDR3 region has 16 residues. CDR3 bases: TGTGCCAGCAGCCCCCCGGTGGAGCTTTCCACAGATACGCAGTATTTT. Its protein product is CASSPPVELSTDTQYF.

The rearrangement uses TRBV27 and TRBJ2-4; D might be TRBD1 (6 bases). The germline V and J ends were trimmed by 0 bases and 7 bases, with 13 bases remaining between them. Germline-derived CDR1 and CDR2 are MNHEY and SMNVEV (reference sequence). This CDR3 contains 15 residues. The CDR3: CASSLSATGLNIQYF. CDR3 nucleotide sequence: TGTGCCAGCAGTTTATCGGCAACAGGGTTGAACATTCAGTACTTC.

Only one count was recorded for this clone. The V gene is TRBV28, the J gene TRBJ2-7, with 7 bases aligning to TRBD1. J gave up 0 bases and V 5 bases, and 7 bases lay outside the gene matches. CDR1 is MDHEN, CDR2 SYDVKM, per germline. This CDR3 is built from 15 residues. CDR3 sequence: CASSRTGASSYEQYF. The CDR3 coding sequence is TGTGCCAGCAGTCGTACAGGGGCGTCCTCCTACGAGCAGTACTTC.

V gene TRBV2 combines with J gene TRBJ2-3, with unresolved D. The V end was cut by 7 bases, the J end by 1 base, with 12 bases between. Looked up from germline, CDR1 is SNHLY and CDR2 is FYNNEI. CDR3 length: 14 residues. This CDR3 reads CASTSGPGTDTQYF. The CDR3 nucleotides read TGTGCCAGCACGAGTGGGCCTGGCACAGATACGCAGTATTTT.

The gene calls are TRBV6-5 and TRBJ2-5; TRBD1 is a possible D gene (6 bases). This CDR3 is built from 13 residues. The germline V gene has CDR1 MNHEY and CDR2 SVGAGI. V was pared by 6 bases and J by 0 bases, with 8 bases between. The CDR3: CASRQGYQETQYF. CDR3 nucleotides: TGTGCCAGCAGGCAGGGGTACCAAGAGACCCAGTACTTC.

This clone was seen once. This chain connects TRBV5-1 to TRBJ2-1; 13 nucleotides line up with TRBD2. The CDR3 runs 16 residues. With 7 bases clipped from V and 2 bases from J, the junction kept 6 bases outside the gene matches. CDR1 and CDR2 from the germline V gene are SGHRS and YFSETQ. In nucleotides, the CDR3 is TGCGCCAGCTTCCCGACTAGCGGGAGGCCCTACAATGAGCAGTTCTTC. The encoded protein is CASFPTSGRPYNEQFF.

This clone was picked up a small number of times. The CDR3, as DNA: TGTGCCACCGAAACAGGGGAAGGCAATCAGCCCCAGCATTTT. Its protein is CATETGEGNQPQHF. The chain uses TRBV10-3 and TRBJ1-5; 7 nucleotides agree with TRBD1. CDR1 and CDR2 from the germline V gene are ENHRY and SYGVKD. V lost 10 bases, J lost 2 bases, and 8 bases stayed unmatched. This CDR3 has 14 residues.

The rearrangement links TRBV11-2 to TRBJ2-1; 13 bases align to TRBD2. Losses at the gene ends were 3 bases for V and 4 bases for J; bases not matched to a gene: 3. The germline V gene encodes CDR1 SGHAT and CDR2 FQNNGV. The CDR3 loop spans 16 amino acids. For the CDR3, the DNA is TGTGCCAGCAGCTTGACTAGCGGGAGGTTTTACAATGAGCAGTTCTTC. Translating gives CASSLTSGRFYNEQFF.

CDR3 DNA: TGTGCCAGCAGTCGTACACTAGCGGGAGGGGTGGATACGCAGTATTTT. Residues: CASSRTLAGGVDTQYF. The chain links TRBV28 to TRBJ2-3; 13 bases fit TRBD2. V shed 5 bases and J 6 bases; nucleotides not matched to a gene: 8. The CDR3 contains 16 residues. CDR1 MDHEN and CDR2 SYDVKM come from the germline V gene.

Here the CDR3 reads CASSDSRGGETQYF. The CDR3 nucleotides read TGTGCCAGCAGTGATTCGCGGGGGGGGGAGACCCAGTACTTC. This chain connects TRBV5-8 to TRBJ2-5; 9 nucleotides match TRBD2. The V gene end was trimmed by 5 bases and the J gene end by 5 bases; junction bases not matched to a gene: 7. The CDR3 contains 14 residues. The germline gives CDR1 SGHTS, CDR2 YDEGEE.

This clone was recorded only once. The chain combines TRBV4-1 with TRBJ2-4, with D possibly TRBD1 on 6 matching bases. Germline V CDR1 and CDR2: MGHRA, YSYEKL. The V end was cut by 2 bases, the J end by 5 bases, with 16 bases between. CDR3 length equals 16 residues. The CDR3 nucleotides read TGCGCCAGCAGCCAAATTTTAGCCAGGGGCCAAAACATTCAGTACTTC. This translates into CASSQILARGQNIQYF.

This clone was counted a single time. The J gene is TRBJ1-3, the V gene TRBV30; D is unclear. CDR3 size: 13 residues. V lost 5 bases, J lost 2 bases, and 10 bases lay in between. CDR1 and CDR2 (germline): GTSNPN, SVGIG (reference sequence). The CDR3 bases are TGTGCCTGGGGACTCGCGCCTGGAAACACCATATATTTT. Amino acids: CAWGLAPGNTIYF.

This clone was found once. V gene TRBV27 combines with J gene TRBJ2-1, with D possibly being TRBD2 (6 bases). Trimming stripped 2 bases from V and 4 bases from J, with 15 bases between. This CDR3 region has 16 residues. Germline CDR1 reads MNHEY; CDR2 reads SMNVEV (reference sequence). CDR3 bases: TGTGCCAGCAGTTTAAGATGGGGAGGTACGTACAATGAGCAGTTCTTC. Amino acid sequence: CASSLRWGGTYNEQFF.